The subject of this entry is one T cell receptor (beta chain). Looked up from germline, CDR1 is MNHEY and CDR2 is SMNVEV (reference sequence). The V segment lost 2 bases and the J segment 4 bases; nucleotides outside the gene matches: 1. The CDR3 is made up of 13 amino acids. Authors' methods: Estimation of nucleated cell counts relied on the amplification of reference gene primers. Repertoires were generated with immunoSEQ multiplex PCR, while TCRdb's copy carries only in-frame clones and drops some. The DNA was the basis for D and trimming; V, J and clone size are from that table. The sample has 140,000 to 150,000 clones; approximately 80% are singletons. The sample comes from a study of blood T cell repertoires in COVID-19. On the study more broadly: The United States, Italy and Spain supplied acute and convalescent COVID-19 samples. Nucleic acid was either cDNA or gDNA, and it came from T cells, B-cell-depleted T cells, or PBMCs.

The chain couples TRBV27 to TRBJ1-1; TRBD1 aligns across 7 bases. This clonotype was obtained from a man aged 60-69 years with active or convalescent COVID-19. Sequencing used peripheral blood. This chain's CDR3 is CASSLAGGTEAFF. The CDR3 bases are TGTGCCAGCAGTTTAGCAGGGGGCACTGAAGCTTTCTTT.